The 24 T cell receptor beta chains presented below share a single source sample, sequenced in a study of blood T cell repertoires in COVID-19. The table came from immunoSEQ multiplex PCR; TCRdb's copy has only in-frame clones and leaves some out. The sample holds about 92,000 clones, around 84% seen once. The source material was peripheral blood. These receptors were collected from an elderly man with acute or convalescent COVID-19.

This chain joins TRBV5-4 and TRBJ2-1, with a weak D call TRBD1 (6 bases). CDR3 length: 15 amino acids. The germline V gene encodes CDR1 SGHNT and CDR2 YYREEE (reference sequence). V was pared by 4 bases and J by 7 bases, with 18 bases between. CDR3 loop: CASSQGQPLGNEQFF. The CDR3 DNA sequence: TGTGCCAGCAGCCAGGGACAACCTCTAGGGAATGAGCAGTTCTTC.

V gene TRBV7-9 combines with J gene TRBJ2-5, with D perhaps matching TRBD2 (5 bases). This CDR3 comprises 13 residues. V was pared by 3 bases and J by 3 bases, with 8 bases between. Germline V CDR1 and CDR2: SEHNR, FQNEAQ (reference sequence). CDR3 in amino acids: CASSLGRKETQYF. The CDR3, as DNA: TGTGCCAGCAGCTTGGGGAGAAAAGAGACCCAGTACTTC.

The V call is TRBV7-8, the J call TRBJ1-1; D gene uncertain. The CDR3 consists of 10 residues. In germline, CDR1 is SGHVS, CDR2 FQNEAQ. The V end lost 5 bases, the J end lost 11 bases, and 9 bases lay between the germline ends. The CDR3 sequence: CASSRDEAFF. The CDR3 DNA sequence: TGTGCCAGCAGCAGAGATGAGGCTTTCTTT.

The chain has TRBV3-1 (or the pseudogene TRBV3-2) and TRBJ1-1; D not certain. This CDR3 is built from 16 residues. V lost 1 base to trimming and J lost 6 bases, with 18 bases between them. Germline V lookup: CDR1 LGHDT, CDR2 YNNKEL (reference sequence). CDR3 sequence: CASSQAVSPLVPEAFF. The CDR3 DNA reads TGTGCCAGCAGCCAAGCGGTTTCACCTCTTGTCCCTGAAGCTTTCTTT.

This chain uses TRBV21-1 with TRBJ2-7; no check of the table's D call, TRBD2, against the DNA was made. TRBV21-1 is a pseudogene locus. This CDR3 has 15 residues. CDR3 sequence: CASSKGRLAPYEQYF. CDR3 DNA sequence: TGTGCCAGCAGCAAAGGGCGCCTAGCCCCCTACGAGCAGTACTTC.

This clone was seen more than once but under ten times. The chain links TRBV30 to TRBJ1-2, with D possibly being TRBD1 (5 bases). The length of the CDR3 is 15 residues. V gave up 1 base and J gave up 4 bases, with 16 bases separating them. Germline assignment: CDR1 GTSNPN and CDR2 SVGIG (reference sequence). CDR3 DNA: TGTGCCTGGAGTGGAACCAGGGAGGGACCCTATGGCTACACCTTC. Translating it yields CAWSGTREGPYGYTF. Using reference TRBV30 and TRBJ1-2 for the parts outside the CDR3, the full variable domain is SQTIHQWPATLVQPVGSPLSLECTVEGTSNPNLYWYRQAAGRGLQLLFYSVGIGQISSEVPQNLSASRPQDRQFILSSKKLLLSDSGFYLCAWSGTREGPYGYTFGSGTRLTVV.

The chain has TRBV29-1 and TRBJ2-3, with a weak D call TRBD1 (5 bases). Germline-derived CDR1 and CDR2 are SQVTM and ANQGSEA. The CDR3 spans 13 residues. V was cut by 6 bases and J by 2 bases, with 12 bases left in between. The CDR3 nucleotides are TGCAGCGTCGCTACAGGACACACAGATACGCAGTATTTT. Its protein is CSVATGHTDTQYF.

V and J are TRBV20-1 and TRBJ1-5; 7 nucleotides match TRBD1. J lost 6 bases, V lost 3 bases, and 14 bases had no gene match. The germline V gene encodes CDR1 DFQATT and CDR2 SNEGSKA (reference sequence). The CDR3 runs 16 residues. The CDR3 nucleotides are TGCAGTGCTAGTATTCAAGGGGGACAGTTGATTCAGCCCCAGCATTTT. Its translation: CSASIQGGQLIQPQHF.

Concerning this clone: At one boundary the junction diverges from the germline segment, which might be a read error. The chain has TRBV7-8 and TRBJ2-7; D might be TRBD2 (6 bases). Per the germline V gene, CDR1 is SGHVS and CDR2 is FQNEAQ. The CDR3 covers 14 residues. In nucleotides, the CDR3 is TGTGCCAGCAGCTTACTCGCCGCGGCCGGGACTCCCCACTTC. This codes for CASSLLAAAGTPHF.

This sequence joins TRBV24-1 and TRBJ2-7, with 9 bases lining up with TRBD2. The CDR3 consists of 21 residues. Germline V gene sequence: CDR1 KGHDR, CDR2 SFDVKD. V was clipped by 1 base and J by 0 bases; unmatched bases: 18. The CDR3 reads CATSDFPGQKVSSGASYEQYF. CDR3 DNA sequence: TGTGCCACCAGTGATTTTCCAGGCCAAAAGGTGTCTAGCGGGGCCTCCTACGAGCAGTACTTC.

V and J are TRBV19 and TRBJ2-5, with D perhaps matching TRBD2 (7 bases). Germline-derived CDR1 and CDR2 are LNHDA and SQIVND (reference sequence). CDR3 length: 16 residues. Trimming shortened V by 1 base and J by 4 bases, and 16 bases separated the two germline ends. The CDR3 protein is CASSIAGGLLGETQYF. The CDR3 region has the DNA TGTGCCAGTAGTATAGCCGGGGGGCTATTGGGAGAGACCCAGTACTTC.

The chain couples TRBV12-2 to TRBJ2-3; the table's D call of TRBD2 was not tested on the DNA. TRBV12-2 is a recognized pseudogene. The CDR3 sequence is 18 residues long. The CDR3 protein is CASRLALCGRAGTDTQYF. The CDR3 DNA reads TGTGCAAGTCGCTTAGCGCTTTGCGGGAGGGCCGGTACAGATACGCAGTATTTT.

This sequence joins TRBV25-1 and TRBJ2-1; 8 nucleotides agree with TRBD2. V lost 4 bases, J lost 0 bases, and 8 bases stayed unmatched. This CDR3 has 17 residues. Germline CDR1 and CDR2: MGHDK and SYGVNS. In DNA, the CDR3 is TGTGCCAGCAGTGTTACTAGCGGTAGGTACTCCTACAATGAGCAGTTCTTC. This encodes CASSVTSGRYSYNEQFF.

The CDR3, as DNA: TGTGCCAGCAGCAATCCTAGCACAGATACGCAGTATTTT. Translation gives CASSNPSTDTQYF. The chain uses TRBV7-6 and TRBJ2-3; D gene unclear. CDR1 and CDR2 (germline): SGHVS, FNYEAQ. Trimming removed 5 bases at V and 0 bases at J, with 6 bases between. CDR3 length: 13 residues.

This clone was seen only a few times. This sequence joins TRBV18 and TRBJ1-6, with TRBD1 as a possible D gene (5 bases). There are 16 residues in the CDR3. V gave up 4 bases and J gave up 10 bases, with 20 bases separating them. Germline V gives CDR1 KGHSH, CDR2 LQKENI. The CDR3 spells CASSLKDWTGGSPLHF. The CDR3 coding sequence is TGTGCCAGCTCACTAAAGGACTGGACGGGGGGATCACCCCTCCACTTT.

The chain carries TRBV28 and TRBJ2-7, with TRBD2 as a possible D gene (5 bases). Germline loops: CDR1 MDHEN, CDR2 SYDVKM. The CDR3 covers 13 residues. V was trimmed by 7 bases and J by 7 bases, leaving 17 bases between them. CDR3 in amino acids: CASMTPQGGEQYF. The CDR3 nucleotides are TGTGCCAGCATGACCCCACAAGGCGGGGAGCAGTACTTC.

This clone was seen once. The gene calls are TRBV11-2 and TRBJ2-1, with a weak D call TRBD1 (6 bases). Per germline, CDR1 SGHAT and CDR2 FQNNGV. V was trimmed by 5 bases and J by 6 bases, leaving 17 bases between them. The CDR3 consists of 15 residues. This chain's CDR3 is CASSPTGSRGNEQFF. The CDR3 coding sequence is TGTGCCAGCAGCCCAACAGGGAGTAGAGGCAATGAGCAGTTCTTC.

The chain has TRBV19 and TRBJ2-3, with 7 bases lining up with TRBD2. Germline CDR1 is LNHDA and CDR2 is SQIVND (reference sequence). The CDR3 covers 15 residues. V shed 5 bases and J 0 bases; nucleotides not matched to a gene: 5. Here the CDR3 DNA reads TGTGCCAGTAGTCGCCTAGCGGCTAGCACAGATACGCAGTATTTT. Translated, it gives CASSRLAASTDTQYF. Looking up the rest from reference TRBV19 and TRBJ2-3 gives the full variable domain: DGGITQSPKYLFRKEGQNVTLSCEQNLNHDAMYWYRQDPGQGLRLIYYSQIVNDFQKGDIAEGYSVSREKKESFPLTVTSAQKNPTAFYLCASSRLAASTDTQYFGPGTRLTVL.

This chain joins TRBV6-2 or TRBV6-3 and TRBJ2-1, with a weak D call TRBD2 (6 bases). In germline, CDR1 is MNHEY, CDR2 SVGEGT. The CDR3 loop spans 15 amino acids. The V and J ends lost 2 bases and 7 bases respectively, with 15 bases between them. CDR3 sequence: CASSYPPTRENEQFF. CDR3 in DNA: TGTGCCAGCAGTTACCCCCCTACTCGGGAGAATGAGCAGTTCTTC.

This clone occurred a few times. The J gene is TRBJ2-7, the V gene TRBV19; the match to TRBD2 covers 13 bases. Germline V gives CDR1 LNHDA, CDR2 SQIVND (reference sequence). This CDR3 spans 15 amino acids. The junction had 7 bases not matched to a gene; V was cut back by 5 bases and J by 6 bases. The chain's CDR3 is CASSPGTSGTIEQYF. For the CDR3, the DNA is TGTGCCAGTAGTCCCGGGACTAGCGGGACGATCGAGCAGTACTTC.

This chain uses TRBV5-1 with TRBJ2-5; 10 bases agree with TRBD2. Germline V gene data show CDR1 as SGHRS and CDR2 as YFSETQ. The CDR3 has 18 residues. The trim removed 1 base at V and 4 bases at J, leaving 13 bases unmatched. CDR3: CASSLILAGEFPGETQYF. In DNA, the CDR3 is TGCGCCAGCAGCTTGATCCTAGCGGGAGAGTTCCCCGGAGAGACCCAGTACTTC.

The V and J genes are TRBV11-2 and TRBJ2-7; D possibly corresponds to TRBD1 (6 bases). The V and J ends lost 2 bases and 2 bases respectively, with 13 bases between them. CDR3 length: 15 residues. Germline lookup yields CDR1 SGHAT and CDR2 FQNNGV. CDR3 sequence: CASSLFTGPPYEQYF. The CDR3 nucleotides are TGTGCCAGCAGCTTATTTACAGGGCCTCCCTACGAGCAGTACTTC.

The chain combines TRBV27 with TRBJ2-7; D gene uncertain. Trimming left V 0 bases short and J 6 bases short, with 12 bases between. The CDR3 runs 14 residues. Germline CDR1 reads MNHEY; CDR2 reads SMNVEV (reference sequence). The CDR3: CASSLSATFSEQYF. CDR3 sequence (DNA): TGTGCCAGCAGTTTATCAGCGACGTTTAGCGAGCAGTACTTC.

The chain recombines TRBV7-9 with TRBJ2-7; 8 bases line up with TRBD2. The V and J ends lost 5 bases and 9 bases, in that order; junction bases with no gene match: 6. Germline-derived CDR1 and CDR2 are SEHNR and FQNEAQ (reference sequence). The CDR3 runs to 12 residues. CDR3 in amino acids: CASSPVTSAQYF. CDR3 bases: TGTGCCAGCAGCCCGGTGACTAGCGCGCAGTACTTC.